This TCR beta chain derives from a study of shared clonotypes between healthy human individuals. V lost 5 bases to trimming and J lost 7 bases, with 18 bases between them. The CDR3 extends over 14 amino acids. Germline V CDR1 and CDR2: MNHNY, SVGAGI (reference sequence). Authors' processing steps: Junction-only immunoSEQ sequences carried no quality scores, so filtering differed. The data were produced by immunoSEQ multiplex PCR, yet TCRdb's version contains in-frame clones alone and is incomplete. The D gene and trimming were derived from the DNA, and the V and J assignments and clone size from that table. The data hold approximately 2.5 million clones, with over 85% observed a single time.

The source is a man younger than 35 in good health. V usage is TRBV6-6 and J usage is TRBJ2-7; the D gene could be TRBD1 or TRBD2 (5 bases each). The sequenced sample consisted of naive CD4+ T cells sorted from blood. Noted subset: CD45RA+ positively selected. The CDR3 DNA sequence: TGTGCCAGCAGTCACGAGGGGCCACCTGGAGAGCAGTACTTC. Its protein is CASSHEGPPGEQYF.